This T cell receptor beta chain originates from a study of blood T cells in healthy people across ages. General study points: Roughly linear age-related decline in beta diversity appeared, significant by age approximately 43. More naive CD4+ cells and higher diversity were found in long-lived than in aged donors.

The germline V and J ends were trimmed by 6 bases and 5 bases, with 10 bases remaining between them. Germline assignment: CDR1 SGHTA and CDR2 FQGNSA. CDR3 length equals 12 residues. Through a sample-barcoded 5' primer and a J-beta primer mix, a second PCR was run for roughly 6 to 11 cycles. TCRdb ran MiXCR on the 5' RACE reads and lists one entry per CDR3 protein. Of some 760,000 distinct CDR3 sequences in the sample, roughly 25% were seen once. At least ten counts were recorded for this clonotype. The antigen remains unidentified. These records were also assigned to another study, of T cells of mothers and their children. Per that study: The authors identified no persistent microchimeric T cell clones.

The clonotype originates from a boy under 18 in good health. Sequencing was done on a sample of blood. This rearrangement joins TRBV7-2 to TRBJ2-5; D is unclear. CDR3 amino acids: CASSLLRETQYF. The CDR3 nucleotides are TGTGCCAGCAGTTTACTTCGGGAGACCCAGTACTTC.